The sequence of this T cell receptor beta chain was determined in a study of T cell responses to AZD1222 COVID-19 vaccine. Study-level results: Within unmutated variant regions lay the reported targets of nearly half of spike-specific TCRs.

Trimming shortened V by 1 base and J by 4 bases, and 4 bases separated the two germline ends. The CDR3 is made up of 12 amino acids. Sequencing was performed with immunoSEQ multiplex PCR; in TCRdb, only in-frame clones are kept and a portion is missing. This sample yields 130,000 or so clones, of which about 90% are seen a single time; approximately 2% belongs to the top ten. To note about this clone: The antigen is unknown.

Second-dose intervals near 4 or 12 weeks were combined. The V and J genes are TRBV12-3 or TRBV12-4 and TRBJ1-1, with no clear D. The sequence derives from an adult who received the AZD1222 COVID-19 vaccine. The source material was peripheral blood, sampled 28 days after the second AZD1222 dose. CDR3 DNA: TGTGCCAGCAGTTTAGTGGGCACTGAAGCTTTCTTT. Translation gives CASSLVGTEAFF.